The present TCR beta chain was sequenced within a study of blood T cell repertoires in COVID-19 (dated by TCRdb to between 2020 and 2021). Background for the entire study: Samples from collaborators originated in the United States, Italy and Spain and spanned both the acute and convalescent phases of COVID-19. The material from the prospective study consisted of cDNA or gDNA derived from T cells, B-cell-depleted T cells, or PBMCs. Deeply sampled blood TCRbeta repertoires from subjects exposed to, actively infected with, or recovered from COVID-19 were included in the dataset. A freely available public database, intended as a resource for researchers studying the immune response to SARS-CoV-2, is where the repertoires were released. Samples came from the ongoing ImmuneRACE study (first 160 participants) plus 1,254 subjects from 6 global collaborators. A de-identified subject ID, COVID-19 status, age in years and sex were almost always included in the sample metadata. Where available, HLA class I and class II types were obtained from metadata supplied by the sample provider rather than from assay-based typing. Overall study results and their limits: The amount of clinical and demographic metadata varied by source and participant and was provided uncurated.

Collaborating institutions collected whole blood in K2EDTA tubes following their own protocols. For TCRbeta analysis, collaborators shipped samples as frozen whole blood, isolated PBMCs, or DNA extracted from either of those sample types. On this clone: Its antigen is not yet known. One base away there is no much larger clone; base qualities are not given.

Reading the germline V gene gives CDR1 KGHSH and CDR2 LQKENI. Relative to germline, V is missing 1 base and J is missing 5 bases, with 7 bases of the junction outside any gene match. Spanning cysteine to phenylalanine, the CDR3 consists of 16 amino acids. The retained sequence is limited to the CDR3, 48 bases, with the frame set at the first base. TCRbeta CDR3 regions were amplified from genomic DNA using the immunoSEQ Assay, a bias-controlled multiplex PCR. As for the original processing: The number of nucleated cells in each sample was estimated from the amplification of reference gene primers within the assay. Sequence reads were collapsed and filtered to measure the absolute abundance of every unique TCRbeta CDR3 rearrangement. For each sample, productive Simpson clonality was calculated as the square root of Simpson's diversity index over productive rearrangements. In TCRdb, the immuneACCESS table is reduced to in-frame sequences with V and J assigned. These tables do not hold every clone; where another copy was compared, an unresolved V gene accounts for under half, and the others remain unexplained. V, J and clone size were drawn from that table, and D and trimming were deduced from the DNA. The sample records around 300,000 clones, around 90% of which are singletons. Approximately 8.5% of the sample is in the top ten clones.

Sequencing was done on a sample of peripheral blood. This sequence was found in a man aged 18 to 30 with active or convalescent COVID-19. The V and J segments used are TRBV18 and TRBJ2-2, and 7 junctional nucleotides match TRBD1. The CDR3 sequence is CASSPQGGGRTGELFF. The DNA sequence is given as TGTGCCAGCTCACCACAAGGGGGCGGTCGTACCGGGGAGCTGTTTTTT.